This T cell receptor (beta chain) stems from a study of blood T cell repertoires in COVID-19. The data were produced by immunoSEQ multiplex PCR, yet TCRdb's version contains in-frame clones alone and is incomplete. The top ten clones hold approximately 3.2% of a sample with roughly 250,000 clones, about 70% of them seen once. The V and J ends lost 2 bases and 1 base, in that order; junction bases with no gene match: 7. Germline assignment: CDR1 MNHEY and CDR2 SVGAGI. This CDR3 comprises 16 residues. The receptor comes from a woman of 80 years or more with acute or convalescent COVID-19. The J gene is TRBJ2-5, the V gene TRBV6-5; 7 bases align to TRBD1. The sample taken for sequencing was peripheral blood. CDR3 in DNA: TGTGCCAGCAGTTACAGTTACGGGACAGCCCAAGAGACCCAGTACTTC. Encoded protein: CASSYSYGTAQETQYF.